The next 27 T cell receptor beta chains were all read from a single sample in a study of shared clonotypes between healthy human individuals. The method was immunoSEQ multiplex PCR; TCRdb's version includes in-frame clones alone and lacks a portion of them. Of around 500,000 clones listed, around 80% are singletons. The source material was PBMCs. Receptor source: a woman between 40 and 50 years old in good health. Some clones in this sample may be carry-over from other donors' samples.

The gene calls are TRBV2 and TRBJ2-6; perhaps TRBD1 as D (5 bases). The CDR3 extends over 17 amino acids. CDR1 and CDR2 from the germline V gene are SNHLY and FYNNEI. Trimming took 7 bases from V and 0 from J, leaving 16 bases between them. As DNA, the CDR3 is TGTGCCAGCACCCCCCGGACATACCTCTCTGGGGCCAACGTCCTGACTTTC. Its translation is CASTPRTYLSGANVLTF.

This clone has just one count. The chain combines TRBV9 with TRBJ2-1; D is perhaps TRBD2 (5 bases). This CDR3 region has 16 residues. Germline CDR1 reads SGDLS; CDR2 reads YYNGEE. Between the trimmed V and J ends, which lost 1 base and 0 bases, there was a span of 11 bases. The CDR3 DNA reads as TGTGCCAGCAGCGTACAAAGCGGTCGCTCCTACAATGAGCAGTTCTTC. Protein: CASSVQSGRSYNEQFF.

The V gene is TRBV19, the J gene TRBJ2-5, with TRBD2 matching 8 bases. CDR3 length: 18 residues. The V and J ends lost 1 base and 4 bases, in that order; junction bases with no gene match: 14. Germline V gives CDR1 LNHDA, CDR2 SQIVND (reference sequence). CDR3 loop: CASSIGWTGGRITETQYF. For the CDR3, the DNA is TGTGCCAGTAGTATAGGCTGGACTGGCGGGAGGATCACAGAGACCCAGTACTTC.

CDR3 residues: CASSLVLMTTGELFF. Here the CDR3 DNA reads TGCGCCAGCAGCTTGGTTTTAATGACGACCGGGGAGCTGTTTTTT. The chain couples TRBV5-1 to TRBJ2-2; D unclear. V was trimmed by 0 bases and J by 5 bases, leaving 11 bases between them. The CDR3 sequence is 15 residues long. Germline CDR1 reads SGHRS; CDR2 reads YFSETQ.

The chain recombines TRBV29-1 with TRBJ2-1, with 15 bases that match TRBD2. Trimming took 4 bases from V and 0 from J; bases not matched to a gene: 7. The CDR3 runs to 18 residues. Germline-derived CDR1 and CDR2 are SQVTM and ANQGSEA. This CDR3 is CSVGHRGLAGGSYNEQFF. The CDR3 DNA follows: TGCAGCGTTGGCCACAGGGGACTAGCGGGAGGCTCCTACAATGAGCAGTTCTTC.

This clone was seen ten or more times. The chain has TRBV4-1 and TRBJ1-2; no clear D. Trimming took 0 bases from V and 3 from J, leaving 11 bases between them. The CDR3 runs 15 residues. Germline V gives CDR1 MGHRA, CDR2 YSYEKL. The CDR3 bases are TGCGCCAGCAGCCAAGAAAGAGAGGGCCACTATGGCTACACCTTC. This codes for CASSQEREGHYGYTF.

This clone was counted a single time. The chain couples TRBV10-3 to TRBJ1-2, with unresolved D. Trimming cost V 3 bases and J 2 bases, with 10 bases left between them. This CDR3 is built from 14 residues. Germline lookup yields CDR1 ENHRY and CDR2 SYGVKD. In DNA, the CDR3 is TGTGCCATCAGTGAAGGCGGGCAGAACTATGGCTACACCTTC. This codes for CAISEGGQNYGYTF.

As regards this clone: This may be a read error, as it is one base from a much larger clone. The same CDR3 arises from other DNA sequences in this sample as well. V is TRBV5-1 and J is TRBJ2-7, with 10 positions matching TRBD2. Germline-derived CDR1 and CDR2 are SGHRS and YFSETQ. The V gene end was trimmed by 8 bases and the J gene end by 0 bases; junction bases not matched to a gene: 8. This CDR3 contains 15 residues. Here the CDR3 DNA reads TGCGCCAGTAGCCTTAGCGGGGGGAGCTCCTACGAGCAGTACTTC. Translated: CASSLSGGSSYEQYF.

The chain uses TRBV11-1 and TRBJ2-2; TRBD1 is a possible D gene (6 bases). This CDR3 contains 16 residues. V was trimmed by 4 bases and J by 0 bases, leaving 12 bases between them. Germline values: CDR1 SGHAT, CDR2 FQDESV (reference sequence). The CDR3 protein is CASSSQGHPNTGELFF. CDR3 coding DNA: TGTGCCAGCAGCTCCCAGGGACATCCGAACACCGGGGAGCTGTTTTTT.

This clone was observed a single time. The rearrangement links TRBV7-3 to TRBJ2-5; the D is unclear. The CDR3 is made up of 13 amino acids. From germline, CDR1 is SGHTA and CDR2 FQGTGA. V was shortened by 1 base and J by 8 bases, with 11 bases between the two germline ends. This CDR3 reads CASSLNSHDTQYF. As DNA, the CDR3 is TGTGCCAGCAGCTTAAACTCCCATGATACCCAGTACTTC.

The gene calls are TRBV28 and TRBJ1-2; TRBD1 matches at 9 bases. V dropped 3 bases and J dropped 6; count of bases not matched to a gene: 5. CDR1 and CDR2 (germline): MDHEN, SYDVKM. The CDR3 covers 14 residues. Here the CDR3 DNA reads TGTGCCAGCAGTTTCCCCGACAGGGGGAATGGCTACACCTTC. It is translated as CASSFPDRGNGYTF.

The genes are TRBV25-1 and TRBJ2-1; possibly TRBD1 for D (5 bases). This CDR3 comprises 13 residues. Germline-derived CDR1 and CDR2 are MGHDK and SYGVNS. The V gene lost 5 bases and the J gene lost 5 bases, with 10 bases spanning the gap. CDR3 in DNA: TGTGCCAGCAGTAGGCAGGGCCACAATGAGCAGTTCTTC. It translates to CASSRQGHNEQFF.

The V call is TRBV7-2, the J call TRBJ1-5, with D hard to call. The CDR3 runs to 14 residues. Germline-derived CDR1 and CDR2 are SGHTA and FQGNSA. V lost 0 bases to trimming and J lost 4 bases, with 7 bases between them. This CDR3 reads CASSLAGLNQPQHF. Here the CDR3 DNA reads TGTGCCAGCAGCTTAGCGGGATTAAATCAGCCCCAGCATTTT.

The chain employs TRBV29-1 and TRBJ2-1, with D unclear. The CDR3 runs 12 residues. CDR1 is SQVTM, CDR2 ANQGSEA, per germline. V shed 6 bases and J shed 6 bases, with 12 bases lying between them. DNA for the CDR3: TGCAGCGTCTCGGGCCCCGTCAATGAGCAGTTCTTC. This gives the protein CSVSGPVNEQFF.

This chain joins TRBV7-9 and TRBJ1-1; tentative D call: TRBD1 (6 bases). The V and J ends lost 1 base and 4 bases respectively, with 7 bases between them. Germline CDR1 reads SEHNR; CDR2 reads FQNEAQ (reference sequence). This CDR3 region has 13 residues. The CDR3 loop reads CASSLGQATEAFF. CDR3 sequence (DNA): TGTGCCAGCAGCTTAGGACAGGCCACTGAAGCTTTCTTT.

The J gene is TRBJ2-7, the V gene TRBV18; either TRBD1 or TRBD2 may fit D (6 bases each). The CDR3 is made up of 14 amino acids. Trimming removed 3 bases at V and 2 bases at J, with 11 bases between. In germline, CDR1 is KGHSH, CDR2 LQKENI. The CDR3 DNA sequence: TGTGCCAGCTCACCTTCCGGGGGCCCCTACGAGCAGTACTTC. Its protein product is CASSPSGGPYEQYF.

The chain is built from TRBV29-1 and TRBJ2-5, with 8 bases lining up with TRBD1. The end of the DNA is better explained by TRBJ2-7, so the J call may be wrong. This CDR3 spans 14 amino acids. Looked up from germline, CDR1 is SQVTM and CDR2 is ANQGSEA. The CDR3 protein is CSAKGQGSSYEQYF. In nucleotides, the CDR3 is TGCAGCGCCAAAGGACAGGGAAGCTCCTACGAGCAGTACTTC.

The CDR3 protein is CASSSPSYEQYF. The CDR3 nucleotides read TGTGCCAGCAGTTCCCCCAGCTACGAGCAGTACTTC. The chain is built from TRBV6-5 and TRBJ2-7; D is uncertain. The germline V gene has CDR1 MNHEY and CDR2 SVGAGI. The CDR3 is made up of 12 amino acids. The V and J ends lost 4 bases and 3 bases respectively, with 7 bases between them.

V usage is TRBV7-3 and J usage is TRBJ2-7; TRBD2 aligns across 15 bases. The V and J ends lost 5 bases and 5 bases, in that order; junction bases with no gene match: 10. The CDR3 covers 17 residues. Germline loops: CDR1 SGHTA, CDR2 FQGTGA. DNA of the CDR3: TGTGCCAGCAGCCCGACTGCCGGGACTAGCGGGAGGAACGAGCAGTACTTC. It yields the protein CASSPTAGTSGRNEQYF.

The genes are TRBV7-9 and TRBJ2-1; no definite D call. Trimming cost V 8 bases and J 0 bases, with 17 bases left between them. Germline CDR1 reads SEHNR; CDR2 reads FQNEAQ (reference sequence). The CDR3 is 16 amino acids. CDR3 in DNA: TGTGCCAGCTTCCAAGGGCCTATCAGCTCCTACAATGAGCAGTTCTTC. Protein sequence: CASFQGPISSYNEQFF.

The table lists this clone with a few counts. The chain links TRBV18 to TRBJ2-2, with 9 bases identical to TRBD1. V dropped 4 bases and J dropped 5; count of bases not matched to a gene: 8. Germline assignment: CDR1 KGHSH and CDR2 LQKENI. The CDR3 runs to 16 residues. The DNA of the CDR3 is TGTGCCAGCTCACTTACACAGGGGGCGCGAACCGGGGAGCTGTTTTTT. As protein: CASSLTQGARTGELFF.

A few counts support this clone. Other DNA sequences from this sample encode an identical CDR3 as well. The chain links TRBV30 to TRBJ2-2, with D tentatively TRBD2 (6 bases). Per the germline V gene, CDR1 is GTSNPN and CDR2 is SVGIG (reference sequence). This CDR3 is built from 14 residues. Trimming shortened V by 3 bases and J by 3 bases, and 11 bases separated the two germline ends. The CDR3 DNA follows: TGTGCCTGGAGCGGGAGTTACGACACCGGGGAGCTGTTTTTT. Protein sequence: CAWSGSYDTGELFF.

The J gene is TRBJ1-4, the V gene TRBV7-8; 12 bases agree with TRBD1. CDR1 is SGHVS, CDR2 FQNEAQ, per germline. The ends lost 5 bases at V and 12 bases at J; junction bases unmatched: 13. The CDR3 is 16 residues long. CDR3 region: CASSIILGTGGGELFF. The CDR3 region has the DNA TGTGCCAGCAGCATAATCTTAGGGACAGGGGGCGGGGAACTGTTTTTT.

This clone occurred a few times. The chain links TRBV28 to TRBJ2-1; 11 nucleotides line up with TRBD2. The CDR3 is 17 residues long. From germline, CDR1 is MDHEN and CDR2 SYDVKM. Trimming at V came to 3 bases and at J to 2 bases, leaving 6 bases not matched to a gene. This chain's CDR3 is CASSFRLAGGPYNEQFF. CDR3 in DNA: TGTGCCAGCAGTTTCCGGCTAGCGGGAGGCCCCTACAATGAGCAGTTCTTC.

The rearrangement uses TRBV7-8 and TRBJ2-7, with 7 bases matching TRBD1. With V trimmed by 2 bases and J by 2 bases, 9 bases remained unmatched. The CDR3 sequence is 16 residues long. Germline V gene data show CDR1 as SGHVS and CDR2 as FQNEAQ. Here the CDR3 DNA reads TGTGCCAGCAGCTTAATGTCTAGGGGGCGAACCTACGAGCAGTACTTC. Protein: CASSLMSRGRTYEQYF.

The gene calls are TRBV28 and TRBJ2-2; possibly TRBD2 for D (5 bases). Deletions cut 2 bases from V and 8 bases from J, with 15 bases between. This CDR3 comprises 15 residues. Germline-derived CDR1 and CDR2 are MDHEN and SYDVKM. CDR3 protein: CASSLLRASVGELFF. CDR3 nucleotides: TGTGCCAGCAGTTTACTGCGGGCCTCCGTTGGGGAGCTGTTTTTT.

V is TRBV28 and J is TRBJ2-1; 7 bases align to TRBD2. V shed 6 bases, J shed 1 base, and the junction held 6 bases outside the gene matches. The germline gives CDR1 MDHEN, CDR2 SYDVKM. This CDR3 has 15 amino acids. The CDR3 protein is CASSQRDLSYNEQFF. The DNA for the CDR3 is TGTGCCAGCAGCCAGCGGGACCTTTCCTACAATGAGCAGTTCTTC.